This T cell receptor (beta chain) was identified during a study of coeliac disease. As for the study in general: Coeliac patients had active, refractory type I, or gluten-free-diet-controlled disease. The study queried TRBV7-2 bias without high-resolution HLA data. Overall study findings and caveats: Active celiac intraepithelial and lamina propria samples had lower TRB and TRG clonality than control samples.

Some clones are missing from TCRdb's copy, which holds only in-frame ones; the method was immunoSEQ multiplex PCR. The repertoire includes several thousand clones, 68% of them detected once, and 11% sits in the top ten. Sequencing used one aliquot of roughly 510,000 cells per fraction. V lost 2 bases and J 3 bases, leaving 15 bases between the germline ends. This CDR3 has 16 amino acids. Germline V CDR1 and CDR2: ENHRY, SYGVKD. Comments on this clone: Its antigen remains unidentified.

The receptor was derived from a woman aged 18-29 years with active celiac disease. Sequencing was done on a sample of intraepithelial lymphocytes from the gut. The rearrangement uses TRBV10-3 and TRBJ2-3, with D perhaps TRBD2 (6 bases). The CDR3 DNA reads TGTGCCATCAGTGAGGGGGGGTCCGGGCGAACAGATACGCAGTATTTT. This translates into CAISEGGSGRTDTQYF.